This TCR beta chain is drawn from a study of CD8 T cells in Susac syndrome. The ends were cut back, 5 bases at V and 3 bases at J, with 10 bases in the middle. The CDR3 is made up of 14 amino acids. From germline, CDR1 is SEHNR and CDR2 FQNEAQ (reference sequence). Overall study results and limits: TCR sequencing and HLA analysis covered a relatively small number of individuals.

After extraction with the RNeasy kit, roughly 0.45 to 1 ug of the RNA was reverse transcribed using random hexamers. The amplification used immunoSEQ multiplex PCR on TCR beta CDR3; it spanned 54 Vbeta and 13 Jbeta. TCRdb analysed the immunoSEQ multiplex PCR reads with MiXCR anew, one entry per CDR3 protein. The sample has about 400,000 distinct CDR3 sequences; 85% are singletons. Blood CD8+ and CD4+ T cells underwent high-throughput TCR beta sequencing. Negative isolation yielded CD8+ and CD4+ T cells; FACS enriched TEMRA cells. Worth noting for this clonotype: The antigen is unknown.

This clonotype was obtained from a human donor with multiple sclerosis. The sample comprised CD8+ T cells from PBMCs. This chain links TRBV7-9 with TRBJ2-2; no clear D gene. The CDR3 protein is CASSLYWDTGELFF. The CDR3 DNA is TGTGCCAGCAGCCTATATTGGGACACCGGGGAGCTGTTTTTT.